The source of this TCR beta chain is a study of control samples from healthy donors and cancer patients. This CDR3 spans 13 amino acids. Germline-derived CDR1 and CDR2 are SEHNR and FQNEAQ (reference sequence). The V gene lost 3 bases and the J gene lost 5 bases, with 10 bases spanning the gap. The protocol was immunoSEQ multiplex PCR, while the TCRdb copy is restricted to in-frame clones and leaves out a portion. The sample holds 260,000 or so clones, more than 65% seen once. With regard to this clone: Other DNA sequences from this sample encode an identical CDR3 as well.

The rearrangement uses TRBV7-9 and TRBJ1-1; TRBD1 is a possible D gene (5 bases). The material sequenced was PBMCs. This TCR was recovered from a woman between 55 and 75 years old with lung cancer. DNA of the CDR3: TGTGCCAGCAGCTTGCAGGGAGGGACTGAAGCTTTCTTT. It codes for CASSLQGGTEAFF.